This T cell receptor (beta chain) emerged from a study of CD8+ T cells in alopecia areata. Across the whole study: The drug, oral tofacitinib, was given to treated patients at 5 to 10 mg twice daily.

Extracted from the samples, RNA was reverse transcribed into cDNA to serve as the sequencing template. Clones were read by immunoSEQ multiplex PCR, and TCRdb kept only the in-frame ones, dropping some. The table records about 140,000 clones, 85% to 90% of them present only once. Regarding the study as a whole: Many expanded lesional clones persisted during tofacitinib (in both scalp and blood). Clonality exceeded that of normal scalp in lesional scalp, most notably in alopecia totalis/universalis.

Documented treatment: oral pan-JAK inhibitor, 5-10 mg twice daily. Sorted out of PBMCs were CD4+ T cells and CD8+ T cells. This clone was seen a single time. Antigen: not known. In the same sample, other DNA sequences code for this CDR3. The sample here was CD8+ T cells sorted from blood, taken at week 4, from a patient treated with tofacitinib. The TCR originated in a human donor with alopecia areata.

CDR3 sequence (DNA): TGTGCCTGGAGTGTTGGTCCTGAAGCTTTCTTT. Translated, it gives CAWSVGPEAFF. V is TRBV30 and J is TRBJ1-1; D is ambiguous. Trimming pared 0 bases from V and 6 bases from J, leaving 5 bases between. The CDR3 runs to 11 residues. Germline V gene data show CDR1 as GTSNPN and CDR2 as SVGIG (reference sequence).